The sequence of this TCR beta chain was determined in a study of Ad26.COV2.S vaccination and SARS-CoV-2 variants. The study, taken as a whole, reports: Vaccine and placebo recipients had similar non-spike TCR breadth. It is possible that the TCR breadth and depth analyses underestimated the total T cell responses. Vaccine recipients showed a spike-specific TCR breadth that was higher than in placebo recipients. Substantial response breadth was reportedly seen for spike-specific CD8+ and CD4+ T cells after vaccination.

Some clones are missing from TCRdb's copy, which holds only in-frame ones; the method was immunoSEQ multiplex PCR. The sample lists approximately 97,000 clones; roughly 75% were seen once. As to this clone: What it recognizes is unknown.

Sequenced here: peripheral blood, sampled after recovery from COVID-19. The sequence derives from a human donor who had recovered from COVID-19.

CDR3 in amino acids: CASSPRDRPTYEQYF. CDR3 nucleotide sequence: TGCGCCAGCAGCCCAAGGGACAGACCCACTTACGAGCAGTACTTC. The chain employs TRBV5-1 and TRBJ2-7, with 7 bases that match TRBD1. The CDR3 sequence is 15 residues long. V trimming: 4 bases; J trimming: 4 bases; junction bases outside the gene matches: 11. Germline CDR1 is SGHRS and CDR2 is YFSETQ.